The 32 T cell receptor beta chains given below trace back to one sample, sequenced in a study of blood T cells in healthy people across ages. A second PCR of 7 to 11 cycles used a sample-barcoded 5' primer and a J-beta primer mix. TCRdb itself ran the 5' RACE reads through MiXCR, one entry per CDR3 protein. The profile shows around 2 million distinct CDR3 sequences, 35% to 50% of them singletons. Sample: blood. These receptors came from a human donor in good health.

The V call is TRBV2, the J call TRBJ2-1; TRBD1 aligns across 10 bases. J lost 8 bases, V lost 6 bases, and 10 bases had no gene match. CDR3 size: 15 residues. Germline V CDR1 and CDR2: SNHLY, FYNNEI. The CDR3 reads CASSVGTGEPHEQFF. The CDR3 DNA sequence: TGTGCCAGCAGCGTCGGGACAGGGGAACCCCATGAGCAGTTCTTC.

This clonotype has a handful of counts. CDR3 DNA: TGCAGTGCCCTCGTCCCCTCTGGGGCCAACGTCCTGACTTTC. It codes for CSALVPSGANVLTF. The chain has TRBV20-1 and TRBJ2-6, with D uncertain. Trimming left V 6 bases short and J 0 bases short, with 9 bases between. CDR1 and CDR2 (germline): DFQATT, SNEGSKA (reference sequence). This CDR3 has 14 amino acids.

This clonotype was counted at least ten times. The chain couples TRBV15 to TRBJ2-7, with 10 bases identical to TRBD1. CDR3 size: 15 residues. CDR1 and CDR2 from the germline V gene are LNHNV and YYDKDF (reference sequence). With V trimmed by 5 bases and J by 3 bases, 7 bases remained unmatched. The chain's CDR3 is CATSRDRGSFYEQYF. The CDR3 coding sequence is TGTGCCACCAGCCGGGACAGGGGATCATTCTACGAGCAGTACTTC.

The J gene is TRBJ2-7, the V gene TRBV12-3 or TRBV12-4; TRBD2 matches at 7 bases. The CDR3 covers 15 residues. Trimming at V came to 5 bases and at J to 5 bases, leaving 12 bases not matched to a gene. As DNA, the CDR3 is TGTGCCAGCAGTCATCCGGGCGGGGGAGTCCACGAGCAGTACTTC. It codes for CASSHPGGGVHEQYF.

This clonotype appeared a single time. V and J are TRBV7-8 and TRBJ1-2, with 8 bases matching TRBD1. V was clipped by 5 bases and J by 6 bases; unmatched bases: 14. This CDR3 is 16 amino acids long. The germline gives CDR1 SGHVS, CDR2 FQNEAQ. The CDR3 DNA follows: TGTGCCAGCAGCCCAAGGACACCGGGACAGGTTAATGGCTACACCTTC. Amino acid sequence: CASSPRTPGQVNGYTF.

This clonotype has more than one count but fewer than ten. The CDR3 DNA is TGCAGTGCTAGAGGAGGGCAGGGAGACTTATTCTACGAGCAGTACTTC. Protein sequence: CSARGGQGDLFYEQYF. The chain uses TRBV20-1 and TRBJ2-7; D is perhaps TRBD1 or TRBD2 (5 bases each). Germline CDR1 reads DFQATT; CDR2 reads SNEGSKA (reference sequence). The CDR3 contains 16 residues. V was trimmed by 1 base and J by 3 bases, leaving 19 bases between them.

This clonotype was counted a few times. The chain carries TRBV4-3 and TRBJ1-2; the D is unclear. CDR1 and CDR2 from the germline V gene are LGHNA and YSLEER. Trimming shortened V by 1 base and J by 4 bases, and 19 bases separated the two germline ends. CDR3 length: 17 residues. CDR3 protein: CASSQVGDAGAIYGYTF. DNA for the CDR3: TGCGCCAGCAGCCAAGTAGGCGATGCGGGAGCGATCTATGGCTACACCTTC.

V gene TRBV7-2 combines with J gene TRBJ1-5, with unresolved D. The V end lost 0 bases, the J end lost 1 base, and 7 bases lay between the germline ends. Germline-derived CDR1 and CDR2 are SGHTA and FQGNSA. The CDR3 is 15 amino acids. In DNA form, the CDR3 reads TGTGCCAGCAGCTTAGCGTCGAGGAGCAATCAGCCCCAGCATTTT. Encoded protein: CASSLASRSNQPQHF.

J is TRBJ2-3 and V is TRBV4-1; maybe TRBD1 (5 bases). Germline V gene sequence: CDR1 MGHRA, CDR2 YSYEKL. CDR3 length: 11 amino acids. V lost 0 bases, J lost 10 bases, and 5 bases lay in between. CDR3 coding DNA: TGCGCCAGCAGCCAAGAGGGGCCGCAGTATTTT. As protein: CASSQEGPQYF.

The chain recombines TRBV29-1 with TRBJ2-1, with TRBD2 matching over 8 bases. Germline lookup yields CDR1 SQVTM and CDR2 ANQGSEA. The length of the CDR3 is 16 residues. J gave up 7 bases and V 6 bases, and 17 bases lay outside the gene matches. In DNA form, the CDR3 reads TGCAGCGTCGAACAAAGTCGGGGGGGCCTGGTGAATGAGCAGTTCTTC. Protein: CSVEQSRGGLVNEQFF.

This sequence joins TRBV6-6 and TRBJ2-5, with 10 bases that match TRBD1. Unmatched junction bases numbered 9, after V lost 4 bases and J lost 1 base. The germline CDR1 and CDR2 sequences are MNHNY and SVGAGI (reference sequence). This CDR3 is 17 amino acids long. The chain's CDR3 is CASSFAGTGVFQETQYF. CDR3 bases: TGTGCCAGCAGTTTCGCCGGGACAGGGGTCTTCCAAGAGACCCAGTACTTC.

The chain is built from TRBV11-2 and TRBJ1-4, with D unclear. Between the trimmed V and J ends, which lost 0 bases and 4 bases, there was a span of 9 bases. CDR1 is SGHAT, CDR2 FQNNGV, per germline. The CDR3 contains 15 residues. The CDR3 DNA follows: TGTGCCAGCAGCTTAGAATCCGTTAATAATGAAAAACTGTTTTTT. This gives the protein CASSLESVNNEKLFF.

The V call is TRBV20-1, the J call TRBJ2-4; D not resolved. The CDR3 has 14 amino acids. From germline, CDR1 is DFQATT and CDR2 SNEGSKA (reference sequence). Trimming left V 0 bases short and J 2 bases short, with 8 bases between. The CDR3 sequence: CSARDRRTKNIQYF. CDR3 bases: TGCAGTGCTAGAGATCGAAGGACCAAAAACATTCAGTACTTC.

V and J are TRBV7-8 and TRBJ2-5; D remains unclear. Per germline, CDR1 SGHVS and CDR2 FQNEAQ. This CDR3 spans 16 amino acids. V lost 6 bases and J lost 1, with 18 bases in between. The CDR3 loop is CASRTGRLGSQETQYF. The CDR3 bases are TGTGCCAGCAGAACCGGCCGACTCGGGTCCCAAGAGACCCAGTACTTC.

Notes on this clonotype: It may be a read error: a sequence one base away is much more abundant. The rearrangement uses TRBV7-6 and TRBJ2-1; no reliable D call. Germline V gene data show CDR1 as SGHVS and CDR2 as FNYEAQ. This CDR3 comprises 9 residues. Deletions cut 8 bases from V and 12 bases from J, with 8 bases between. DNA for the CDR3: TGTGCCAGCGGAACTGGGCAGTTCTTC. This codes for CASGTGQFF.

The rearrangement uses TRBV6-1 and TRBJ1-1; 8 nucleotides agree with TRBD1. V shed 0 bases and J 7 bases; nucleotides not matched to a gene: 10. The V gene's germline CDR1 is MNHNS and CDR2 SASEGT. CDR3 size: 16 residues. The CDR3 region has the DNA TGTGCCAGCAGTGAAGCACAGGGGGGGGTCGGCGTTGAAGCTTTCTTT. This gives the protein CASSEAQGGVGVEAFF.

A remark on this clonotype: This may be a read error: a much more frequent sequence differs by one nucleotide. The rearrangement uses TRBV2 and TRBJ2-4; D is unresolved. The CDR3 has 14 residues. Germline CDR1 and CDR2: SNHLY and FYNNEI. CDR3: CAGSEVGTKNIQYF. As DNA, the CDR3 is TGTGCCGGCAGTGAAGTGGGAACCAAAAACATTCAGTACTTC. Full variable domain (missing parts from reference TRBV2 and TRBJ2-4): EPEVTQTPSHQVTQMGQEVILRCVPISNHLYFYWYRQILGQKVEFLVSFYNNEISEKSEIFDDQFSVERPDGSNFTLKIRSTKLEDSAMYFCAGSEVGTKNIQYFGAGTRLSVL.

The chain employs TRBV29-1 and TRBJ2-1; 8 bases are a match to TRBD2. CDR3 size: 14 residues. CDR1 is SQVTM and CDR2 is ANQGSEA in the germline V gene. V lost 5 bases to trimming and J lost 7 bases; unmatched junction nucleotides: 10. The CDR3 here is CSVLEGGGRNEQFF. CDR3 nucleotide sequence: TGCAGCGTTCTAGAGGGCGGGGGGAGGAATGAGCAGTTCTTC.

The genes are TRBV11-2 and TRBJ1-1; D gene unclear. Germline V gene sequence: CDR1 SGHAT, CDR2 FQNNGV. The CDR3 sequence is 13 residues long. Between the trimmed V and J ends, which lost 5 bases and 1 base, there was a span of 8 bases. The CDR3 is CASSDHQNTEAFF. The CDR3 DNA reads as TGTGCCAGCAGCGACCACCAGAACACTGAAGCTTTCTTT. Full variable domain (remainder filled in from reference TRBV11-2 and TRBJ1-1): EAGVAQSPRYKIIEKRQSVAFWCNPISGHATLYWYQQILGQGPKLLIQFQNNGVVDDSQLPKDRFSAERLKGVDSTLKIQPAKLEDSAVYLCASSDHQNTEAFFGQGTRLTVV.

The chain joins TRBV5-1 to TRBJ2-5; D is perhaps TRBD2 (5 bases). Trimming took off 9 bases at V and 1 base at J, with 16 bases between the two ends. CDR3 size: 14 residues. The germline CDR1 and CDR2 sequences are SGHRS and YFSETQ. The CDR3 region has the DNA TGCGCCAACAGATCAGGACTGATCCAAGAGACCCAGTACTTC. Its translation is CANRSGLIQETQYF.

CDR3 in amino acids: CASRGPGGQGFMYTGELFF. The CDR3 coding sequence is TGTGCCAGCAGGGGTCCCGGGGGACAGGGGTTTATGTACACCGGGGAGCTGTTTTTT. The chain couples TRBV6-1 to TRBJ2-2, with 10 nucleotides matching TRBD1. Germline V CDR1 and CDR2: MNHNS, SASEGT. The CDR3 length is 19 residues. Trimming removed 6 bases from V and 3 bases from J; junction bases left unmatched: 16.

This clonotype was seen at least ten times. The chain employs TRBV4-3 and TRBJ1-2; no definite D call. Trimming shortened V by 4 bases and J by 5 bases, and 8 bases separated the two germline ends. CDR1 LGHNA and CDR2 YSLEER come from the germline V gene. This CDR3 spans 12 amino acids. The CDR3 here is CASSRGAYGYTF. The CDR3 region has the DNA TGCGCCAGCAGCCGAGGCGCTTATGGCTACACCTTC.

The table lists this clonotype with a few counts. The chain has TRBV6-5 and TRBJ1-2, with D perhaps TRBD1 (5 bases). Trimming stripped 6 bases from V and 3 bases from J, with 11 bases between. Germline V lookup: CDR1 MNHEY, CDR2 SVGAGI. CDR3 length equals 13 residues. This chain's CDR3 is CASSQLGDYGYTF. The DNA of the CDR3 is TGTGCCAGCAGCCAACTGGGGGACTATGGCTACACCTTC.

The rearrangement joins TRBV6-5 to TRBJ2-1; the D is unclear. Trimming removed 4 bases at V and 12 bases at J, with 10 bases between. Germline loops: CDR1 MNHEY, CDR2 SVGAGI. This CDR3 has 11 residues. CDR3 sequence: CASSFERGQFF. CDR3 DNA sequence: TGTGCCAGCAGTTTCGAACGAGGGCAGTTCTTC.

The chain combines TRBV2 with TRBJ2-1; 12 nucleotides match TRBD2. Germline V gene sequence: CDR1 SNHLY, CDR2 FYNNEI. J gave up 15 bases and V 6 bases, and 9 bases lay outside the gene matches. The CDR3 runs 13 residues. The CDR3 DNA reads as TGTGCCAGCAGCTCTCCTAGCGGGGGGGCCCGGTTCTTC. Residues: CASSSPSGGARFF.

V gene TRBV4-2 combines with J gene TRBJ2-4, with TRBD1 as a possible D gene (6 bases). The CDR3 totals 17 residues. Germline V CDR1 and CDR2: LGHNA, YNFKEQ. V gave up 0 bases and J gave up 6 bases, with 18 bases separating them. The CDR3 coding sequence is TGTGCCAGCAGCCAAGATCAACAGGGTTTGAATGGAAACATTCAGTACTTC. It encodes CASSQDQQGLNGNIQYF.

The chain recombines TRBV6-5 with TRBJ2-2; possibly TRBD2 for D (5 bases). The CDR3 covers 17 residues. Looked up from germline, CDR1 is MNHEY and CDR2 is SVGAGI. The germline V and J ends were trimmed by 3 bases and 4 bases, with 18 bases remaining between them. The CDR3 spells CASSYSMLEGITGELFF. CDR3 nucleotides: TGTGCCAGCAGTTATTCTATGCTCGAGGGAATCACCGGGGAGCTGTTTTTT.

The rearrangement uses TRBV20-1 and TRBJ1-2, with D unresolved. V was trimmed by 3 bases and J by 4 bases, leaving 9 bases between them. The CDR3 has 12 amino acids. Germline V gene sequence: CDR1 DFQATT, CDR2 SNEGSKA (reference sequence). The CDR3 DNA follows: TGCAGTGCTAGCGAGGATACCTATGGCTACACCTTC. This codes for CSASEDTYGYTF.

The rearrangement links TRBV4-1 to TRBJ2-7; 12 nucleotides match TRBD1. CDR1 and CDR2 (germline): MGHRA, YSYEKL. CDR3 length: 15 residues. V shed 2 bases and J 7 bases; nucleotides not matched to a gene: 6. The chain's CDR3 is CASSQPGQGAEEQYF. CDR3 bases: TGCGCCAGCAGCCAACCGGGACAGGGGGCTGAGGAGCAGTACTTC.

J is TRBJ2-5 and V is TRBV20-1, with 12 positions matching TRBD2. In germline, CDR1 is DFQATT, CDR2 SNEGSKA (reference sequence). The CDR3 runs to 15 residues. The junction had 6 bases not matched to a gene; V was cut back by 3 bases and J by 4 bases. CDR3 amino acids: CSASLAGGSGETQYF. DNA for the CDR3: TGCAGTGCTAGTCTAGCGGGGGGGTCCGGAGAGACCCAGTACTTC.

This chain uses TRBV4-3 with TRBJ1-6, with 7 bases matching TRBD1. The trim removed 6 bases at V and 3 bases at J, leaving 5 bases unmatched. This CDR3 has 15 amino acids. The germline V gene encodes CDR1 LGHNA and CDR2 YSLEER. The CDR3 spells CASRSGTVYNSPLHF. Here the CDR3 DNA reads TGCGCCAGCAGATCAGGGACAGTCTATAATTCACCCCTCCACTTT.

A few counts support this clonotype. The V and J genes are TRBV12-3 or TRBV12-4 and TRBJ2-3, with TRBD2 matching over 7 bases. The V gene end was trimmed by 2 bases and the J gene end by 3 bases; junction bases not matched to a gene: 8. The CDR3 covers 16 residues. Written as DNA, the CDR3 is TGTGCCAGCAGTTTATCGCGGGGGTTGGGGACAGATACGCAGTATTTT. Translation: CASSLSRGLGTDTQYF.